These 31 T cell receptor beta chains were all obtained from the same sample, sequenced in a study of blood T cell repertoires in COVID-19. Libraries were prepared by immunoSEQ multiplex PCR; TCRdb keeps only in-frame clonotypes and omits some of them. The sample records tens of thousands of clones, 85% to 90% being singletons. Sample: peripheral blood. The origin of the receptors is a man between 60 and 75 years old with acute or convalescent COVID-19.

The rearrangement uses TRBV19 and TRBJ1-3, with TRBD1 identical over 8 bases. Looked up from germline, CDR1 is LNHDA and CDR2 is SQIVND (reference sequence). The CDR3 is 17 residues long. V trimming: 5 bases; J trimming: 2 bases; junction bases outside the gene matches: 11. DNA of the CDR3: TGTGCCAGTAGTGCATGGCAGGGGGCTGGAGCTGGAAACACCATATATTTT. Amino acid sequence: CASSAWQGAGAGNTIYF.

V gene TRBV7-3 combines with J gene TRBJ2-2; maybe TRBD2 (6 bases). The germline V and J ends were trimmed by 0 bases and 4 bases, with 12 bases remaining between them. The CDR3 spans 16 residues. Germline assignment: CDR1 SGHTA and CDR2 FQGTGA. The CDR3 DNA follows: TGTGCCAGCAGCTTAACGGGACTCAGAGGCACCGGGGAGCTGTTTTTT. Translation gives CASSLTGLRGTGELFF.

The chain employs TRBV7-2 and TRBJ2-7; TRBD1 aligns across 9 bases. CDR3 length equals 14 residues. The germline V gene has CDR1 SGHTA and CDR2 FQGNSA. Losses at the gene ends were 1 base for V and 7 bases for J; bases not matched to a gene: 5. The DNA of the CDR3 is TGTGCCAGCAGCTTAGGGGGACAGGGATCAGAGCAGTACTTC. Amino acid sequence: CASSLGGQGSEQYF.

This clone is medium-sized within its sample. The chain is built from TRBV7-3 and TRBJ1-2; tentative D call: TRBD1 (5 bases). Per the germline V gene, CDR1 is SGHTA and CDR2 is FQGTGA. Trimming shortened V by 5 bases and J by 3 bases, and 13 bases separated the two germline ends. The CDR3 contains 14 residues. CDR3: CASSLNGGDYGYTF. DNA of the CDR3: TGTGCCAGCAGCCTCAACGGGGGGGACTATGGCTACACCTTC.

The rearrangement joins TRBV7-2 to TRBJ1-3; D remains ambiguous. The V gene lost 1 base and the J gene lost 3 bases, with 7 bases spanning the gap. CDR3 size: 14 residues. Germline CDR1 reads SGHTA; CDR2 reads FQGNSA. The CDR3, as DNA: TGTGCCAGCAGCTTAGTGGGCCGTGGAAACACCATATATTTT. Protein product: CASSLVGRGNTIYF.

J is TRBJ2-5 and V is TRBV11-2; TRBD2 aligns across 13 bases. The CDR3 covers 16 residues. Trimming at V came to 5 bases and at J to 7 bases, leaving 10 bases not matched to a gene. Per germline, CDR1 SGHAT and CDR2 FQNNGV. The CDR3 region has the DNA TGTGCCAGCAGCGCCCCACTAGCGGGAGGGCCCTTGACCCAGTACTTC. Its translation: CASSAPLAGGPLTQYF.

The chain links TRBV30 to TRBJ2-2; the match to TRBD2 covers 9 bases. From germline, CDR1 is GTSNPN and CDR2 SVGIG (reference sequence). CDR3 size: 14 residues. Losses at the gene ends were 4 bases for V and 2 bases for J; bases not matched to a gene: 2. CDR3 sequence: CAWKTSGNTGELFF. The CDR3 DNA is TGTGCCTGGAAGACTAGCGGTAACACCGGGGAGCTGTTTTTT.

The chain combines TRBV19 with TRBJ2-3; D ambiguous. The CDR3 runs to 13 residues. The germline V and J ends were trimmed by 6 bases and 3 bases, with 10 bases remaining between them. Per germline, CDR1 LNHDA and CDR2 SQIVND (reference sequence). CDR3 DNA sequence: TGTGCCAGTAGCATGAGTGGTACAGATACGCAGTATTTT. It is translated as CASSMSGTDTQYF.

The V and J genes are TRBV14 and TRBJ1-2, with TRBD1 matching 7 bases. The J segment lost 2 bases and the V segment lost 0 bases, leaving 6 bases of the junction unmatched. The CDR3 totals 16 residues. Per the germline V gene, CDR1 is SGHDN and CDR2 is FVKESK. The CDR3 DNA reads TGTGCCAGCAGCCAAGATATCGGGGGACAGAACTATGGCTACACCTTC. The encoded protein is CASSQDIGGQNYGYTF.

The V call is TRBV3-1 (or the pseudogene TRBV3-2), the J call TRBJ1-1; 7 nucleotides agree with TRBD1. The CDR3 is 14 residues long. Germline V gene lookup returns CDR1 LGHDT and CDR2 YNNKEL (reference sequence). Losses at the gene ends were 1 base for V and 4 bases for J; bases not matched to a gene: 3. Written as DNA, the CDR3 is TGTGCCAGCAGCCAAGCAGCAGGGGGCACTGAAGCTTTCTTT. It translates to CASSQAAGGTEAFF.

The V call is TRBV5-1, the J call TRBJ2-7; D ambiguous. CDR1 and CDR2 from the germline V gene are SGHRS and YFSETQ. CDR3 length: 17 residues. V lost 0 bases and J 6 bases, leaving 22 bases between the germline ends. This CDR3 reads CASSLDLGRPLTAEQYF. In nucleotides, the CDR3 is TGCGCCAGCAGCTTGGACTTGGGTAGACCTCTGACTGCCGAGCAGTACTTC. Using reference TRBV5-1 and TRBJ2-7 for the parts outside the CDR3, the full variable domain is KAGVTQTPRYLIKTRGQQVTLSCSPISGHRSVSWYQQTPGQGLQFLFEYFSETQRNKGNFPGRFSGRQFSNSRSEMNVSTLELGDSALYLCASSLDLGRPLTAEQYFGPGTRLTVT.

This sequence joins TRBV19 and TRBJ1-5, with a weak D call TRBD1 (6 bases). This CDR3 has 13 amino acids. The V end lost 5 bases, the J end lost 5 bases, and 10 bases lay between the germline ends. Germline V CDR1 and CDR2: LNHDA, SQIVND (reference sequence). This CDR3 is CASSRTGYQPQHF. In DNA, the CDR3 is TGTGCCAGTAGTCGTACAGGGTATCAGCCCCAGCATTTT.

This rearrangement joins TRBV29-1 to TRBJ1-1; 8 positions agree with TRBD1. Looked up from germline, CDR1 is SQVTM and CDR2 is ANQGSEA. J gave up 0 bases and V 7 bases, and 4 bases lay outside the gene matches. There are 13 residues in the CDR3. In DNA, the CDR3 is TGCAGCGCCTGGACAGGGCTGAACACTGAAGCTTTCTTT. Translated, it gives CSAWTGLNTEAFF.

The chain links TRBV10-2 to TRBJ2-1, with D possibly TRBD1 on 6 matching bases. Trimming left V 6 bases short and J 1 base short, with 7 bases between. Germline values: CDR1 WSHSY, CDR2 SAAADI. There are 13 residues in the CDR3. Written as DNA, the CDR3 is TGCGCCAGCAGGGACAGTTCCTACAATGAGCAGTTCTTC. Encoded protein: CASRDSSYNEQFF.

This clone appeared a few times. This chain links TRBV7-8 with TRBJ1-4; D may be TRBD1 (6 bases). This CDR3 region has 15 residues. The germline V and J ends were trimmed by 7 bases and 4 bases, with 16 bases remaining between them. Germline values: CDR1 SGHVS, CDR2 FQNEAQ. This chain's CDR3 is CASTDRRGVNEKLFF. As DNA, the CDR3 is TGTGCCAGCACCGATCGCAGGGGAGTTAATGAAAAACTGTTTTTT.

The chain is built from TRBV7-2 and TRBJ2-5, with 7 nucleotides matching TRBD1. This CDR3 has 15 residues. In germline, CDR1 is SGHTA, CDR2 FQGNSA. V shed 3 bases, J shed 4 bases, and the junction held 8 bases outside the gene matches. The CDR3 nucleotides read TGTGCCAGCAGCTTCGTGTTTAGGGGGCGAGAGACCCAGTACTTC. Translating it yields CASSFVFRGRETQYF.

V gene TRBV30 combines with J gene TRBJ1-4, with D possibly being TRBD1 (6 bases). CDR1 is GTSNPN, CDR2 SVGIG, per germline (reference sequence). The CDR3 is made up of 14 amino acids. Trimming cost V 1 base and J 8 bases, with 14 bases left between them. The CDR3, as DNA: TGTGCCTGGAGTGCAGACAGGTTGGACGAAAAACTGTTTTTT. Encoded protein: CAWSADRLDEKLFF.

V is TRBV3-1 (or the pseudogene TRBV3-2) and J is TRBJ1-2, with a tentative D call TRBD1 (5 bases). Between the trimmed V and J ends, which lost 1 base and 8 bases, there was a span of 8 bases. Germline V lookup: CDR1 LGHDT, CDR2 YNNKEL (reference sequence). The CDR3 sequence is 12 residues long. The CDR3 DNA reads as TGTGCCAGCAGCCAAGGGGGGGTCGGCTACACCTTC. This sequence encodes CASSQGGVGYTF.

V gene TRBV19 combines with J gene TRBJ1-6; 8 bases are shared with TRBD1. Germline lookup yields CDR1 LNHDA and CDR2 SQIVND (reference sequence). After removal of 6 bases from V and 8 bases from J, the junction contained 6 bases not matched to a gene. The CDR3 consists of 14 residues. DNA for the CDR3: TGTGCCAGTAGACGAACAGGGGGATATTCACCCCTCCACTTT. This codes for CASRRTGGYSPLHF.

The chain combines TRBV5-1 with TRBJ2-1; D possibly corresponds to TRBD1 (5 bases). Trimming took 2 bases from V and 2 from J, leaving 11 bases between them. The length of the CDR3 is 15 residues. Germline V gene lookup returns CDR1 SGHRS and CDR2 YFSETQ. CDR3 amino acids: CASSLVPDTYNEQFF. CDR3 DNA sequence: TGCGCCAGCAGCTTAGTACCGGACACCTACAATGAGCAGTTCTTC.

V and J are TRBV7-9 and TRBJ2-1; TRBD2 matches 9 bases. Germline lookup yields CDR1 SEHNR and CDR2 FQNEAQ (reference sequence). V lost 0 bases, J lost 8 bases, and 5 bases stayed unmatched. CDR3 length: 15 amino acids. CDR3 DNA: TGTGCCAGCAGCTTAGCTAGCGGGGGAATATATGAGCAGTTCTTC. Its protein is CASSLASGGIYEQFF.

The chain is built from TRBV6-5 and TRBJ1-1, with a weak D call TRBD1 (6 bases). The V end was cut by 6 bases, the J end by 2 bases, with 13 bases between. The CDR3 has 14 residues. Germline CDR1 is MNHEY and CDR2 is SVGAGI. For the CDR3, the DNA is TGTGCCAGCAGACGCACAGGGACCAACACTGAAGCTTTCTTT. Translation gives CASRRTGTNTEAFF.

The gene calls are TRBV5-6 and TRBJ1-6, with a tentative D call TRBD1 (6 bases). Germline V CDR1 and CDR2: SGHDT, YYEEEE. The length of the CDR3 is 14 residues. V lost 1 base and J 14 bases, leaving 16 bases between the germline ends. CDR3 protein: CASSLWGEGVALHF. CDR3 nucleotide sequence: TGTGCCAGCAGCTTGTGGGGCGAGGGGGTCGCCCTCCACTTT.

The chain uses TRBV7-9 and TRBJ2-2; no firm D call. The CDR3 extends over 12 amino acids. CDR1 is SEHNR, CDR2 FQNEAQ, per germline (reference sequence). V lost 4 bases, J lost 6 bases, and 6 bases lay in between. CDR3: CASSWAPGELFF. DNA for the CDR3: TGTGCCAGCAGCTGGGCCCCCGGGGAGCTGTTTTTT.

The chain links TRBV7-9 to TRBJ2-2; 8 bases agree with TRBD1. Unmatched junction bases numbered 6, after V lost 5 bases and J lost 1 base. From germline, CDR1 is SEHNR and CDR2 FQNEAQ (reference sequence). The CDR3 spans 16 residues. The CDR3 sequence: CASSLTGTGNTGELFF. The CDR3 region has the DNA TGTGCCAGCAGCCTAACCGGGACAGGGAACACCGGGGAGCTGTTTTTT.

V gene TRBV13 combines with J gene TRBJ1-1; D unclear. This CDR3 has 12 residues. Germline CDR1 PRHDT, CDR2 FYEKMQ (reference sequence). The ends were cut back, 5 bases at V and 8 bases at J, with 12 bases in the middle. Here the CDR3 reads CASSIRRAEAFF. Written as DNA, the CDR3 is TGTGCCAGCAGCATTCGGAGGGCCGAAGCTTTCTTT.

This clone was counted only a few times. The chain employs TRBV7-2 and TRBJ2-1; the match to TRBD2 covers 9 bases. Germline V gives CDR1 SGHTA, CDR2 FQGNSA. The V and J ends lost 2 bases and 7 bases, in that order; junction bases with no gene match: 6. The CDR3 extends over 15 amino acids. The CDR3 DNA reads as TGTGCCAGCAGCTTAAATAGCGGGAGCGTGAATGAGCAGTTCTTC. This translates into CASSLNSGSVNEQFF.

V and J are TRBV30 and TRBJ1-1; 8 nucleotides line up with TRBD1. CDR1 GTSNPN and CDR2 SVGIG come from the germline V gene (reference sequence). The CDR3 is 13 residues long. V gave up 8 bases and J gave up 1 base; unmatched junction bases: 6. CDR3 sequence: CAQGQVPNTEAFF. The CDR3 DNA reads TGTGCCCAGGGACAGGTCCCGAACACTGAAGCTTTCTTT.

The J gene is TRBJ1-2, the V gene TRBV5-4; a possible D gene is TRBD1 (5 bases). This CDR3 comprises 17 residues. CDR1 and CDR2 from the germline V gene are SGHNT and YYREEE (reference sequence). The V end was cut by 0 bases, the J end by 8 bases, with 23 bases between. CDR3 coding DNA: TGTGCCAGCAGCTTGGGTCAGGGATTTAACCTATGGGGAGGCTACACCTTC. It specifies CASSLGQGFNLWGGYTF.

The chain links TRBV14 to TRBJ2-5; the D gene is possibly TRBD2 (9 bases). Trimming removed 0 bases from V and 1 base from J, with 18 bases in between. In germline, CDR1 is SGHDN, CDR2 FVKESK. The CDR3 runs 18 residues. The CDR3 coding sequence is TGTGCCAGCAGCCAAGATTCGCGGGAGGGGACAGGCCAAGAGACCCAGTACTTC. Translated: CASSQDSREGTGQETQYF.

The chain has TRBV18 and TRBJ1-1; TRBD1 matches 9 bases. The CDR3 contains 16 residues. Looked up from germline, CDR1 is KGHSH and CDR2 is LQKENI. After removal of 5 bases from V and 4 bases from J, the junction contained 11 bases not matched to a gene. Here the CDR3 DNA reads TGTGCCAGCTCAACCGGGACAGGGTCATTCGGCACTGAAGCTTTCTTT. Translation: CASSTGTGSFGTEAFF.